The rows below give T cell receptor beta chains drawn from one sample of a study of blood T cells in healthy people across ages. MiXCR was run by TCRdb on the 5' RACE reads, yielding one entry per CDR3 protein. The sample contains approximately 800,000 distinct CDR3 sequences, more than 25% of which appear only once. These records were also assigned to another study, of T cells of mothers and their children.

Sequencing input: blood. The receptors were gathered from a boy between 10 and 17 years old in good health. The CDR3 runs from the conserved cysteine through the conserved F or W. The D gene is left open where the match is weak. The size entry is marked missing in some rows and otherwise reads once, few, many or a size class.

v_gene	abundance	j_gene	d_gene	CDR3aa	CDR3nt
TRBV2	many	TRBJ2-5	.	CASKGGPGETQYF	TGTGCCAGCAAGGGGGGGCCTGGTGAGACCCAGTACTTC
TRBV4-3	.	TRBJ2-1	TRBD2	CASSQDPSGSSYNEQFF	TGCGCCAGCAGCCAAGACCCTAGCGGAAGCTCCTACAATGAGCAGTTCTTC
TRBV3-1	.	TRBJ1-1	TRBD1	CASSLMGQGAGNTEAFF	TGTGCCAGCAGCCTGATGGGACAGGGGGCTGGGAACACTGAAGCTTTCTTT
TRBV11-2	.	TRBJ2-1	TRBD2	CASSLLAGLYNEQFF	TGTGCCAGCAGCCTACTAGCGGGACTATACAATGAGCAGTTCTTC
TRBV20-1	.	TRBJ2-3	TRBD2	CSADLAGVYTDTQYF	TGCAGTGCCGACCTAGCGGGGGTATACACAGATACGCAGTATTTT
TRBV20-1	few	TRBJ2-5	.	CSATGQGWWVETQYF	TGCAGTGCTACAGGGCAGGGGTGGTGGGTAGAGACCCAGTACTTC
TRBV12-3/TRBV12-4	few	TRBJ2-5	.	CASSFGDPGTQYF	TGTGCCAGCAGTTTTGGGGACCCGGGGACCCAGTACTTC
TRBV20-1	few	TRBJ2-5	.	CSAVRDRETQYF	TGCAGTGCTGTGCGGGACCGAGAGACCCAGTACTTC
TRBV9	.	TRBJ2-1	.	CASRGTASSGQFF	TGTGCCAGCAGGGGGACGGCCAGCAGCGGGCAGTTCTTC
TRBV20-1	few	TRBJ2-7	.	CSAFEGYEQYF	TGCAGTGCCTTTGAGGGGTACGAGCAGTACTTC
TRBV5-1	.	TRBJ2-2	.	CASSSPPQSGTGELFF	TGCGCCAGCAGTTCCCCTCCACAATCTGGCACCGGGGAGCTGTTTTTT
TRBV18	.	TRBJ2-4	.	CASSRGLMDIQYF	TGTGCCAGCTCACGGGGCTTAATGGACATTCAGTACTTC
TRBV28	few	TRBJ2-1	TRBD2	CASSSAGGRNEQFF	TGTGCCAGCAGTTCGGCGGGGGGCCGCAATGAGCAGTTCTTC
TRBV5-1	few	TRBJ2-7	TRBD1	CASRPAGTGSSEQYF	TGCGCCAGCCGCCCCGCCGGGACAGGGTCTAGCGAGCAGTACTTC
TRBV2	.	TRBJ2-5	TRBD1	CASSAPRDSGTQYF	TGTGCCAGCAGTGCTCCCAGGGACAGTGGGACCCAGTACTTC
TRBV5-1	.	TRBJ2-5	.	CASSLEYGEETQYF	TGCGCCAGCAGCTTGGAGTACGGGGAAGAGACCCAGTACTTC
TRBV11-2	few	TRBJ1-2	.	CASSPVRGPNYGYTF	TGTGCCAGCAGCCCCGTTCGCGGGCCCAACTATGGCTACACCTTC
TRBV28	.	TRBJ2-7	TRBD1	CASSLSGQGVGEQYF	TGTGCCAGCAGTTTATCAGGACAGGGGGTGGGTGAGCAGTACTTC
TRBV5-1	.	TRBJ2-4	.	CASSPQLNGGNIQYF	TGCGCCAGCAGCCCACAATTAAATGGGGGGAATATTCAGTACTTC
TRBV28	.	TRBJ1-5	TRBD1	CASSLQGVRSNQPQHF	TGTGCCAGCAGTTTGCAGGGGGTGAGAAGCAATCAGCCCCAGCATTTT
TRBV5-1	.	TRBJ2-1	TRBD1	CASSTGTGGFDEQFF	TGCGCCAGCAGCACCGGTACAGGGGGCTTCGATGAGCAGTTCTTC
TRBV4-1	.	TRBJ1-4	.	CASSQVRGGSTNEKLFF	TGCGCCAGCAGCCAAGTTAGGGGGGGCTCAACTAATGAAAAACTGTTTTTT
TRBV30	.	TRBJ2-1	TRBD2	CAWSQGLAGGDEQFF	TGTGCCTGGAGCCAGGGACTAGCGGGGGGCGATGAGCAGTTCTTC
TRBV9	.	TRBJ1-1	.	CASSKEVGLTEAFF	TGTGCCAGCAGTAAGGAGGTCGGACTCACTGAAGCTTTCTTT
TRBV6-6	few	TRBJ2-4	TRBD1	CASSPRQGKNIQYF	TGTGCCAGCAGTCCGAGACAGGGCAAAAACATTCAGTACTTC
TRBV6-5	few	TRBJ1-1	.	CASSSRSVTEAFF	TGTGCCAGCAGCTCCCGCTCGGTCACTGAAGCTTTCTTT
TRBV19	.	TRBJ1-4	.	CASSIGEATNEKLFF	TGTGCCAGTAGTATTGGGGAGGCAACTAATGAAAAACTGTTTTTT
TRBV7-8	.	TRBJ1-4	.	CASSGRDPTATNEKLFF	TGTGCCAGCAGCGGACGGGACCCCACTGCAACTAATGAAAAACTGTTTTTT
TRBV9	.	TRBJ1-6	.	CASSVDAGVDSPLHF	TGTGCCAGCAGCGTAGATGCAGGGGTGGATTCACCCCTCCACTTT
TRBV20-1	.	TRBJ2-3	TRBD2	CSANRGGAAADTQYF	TGCAGTGCTAACCGCGGGGGGGCCGCGGCAGATACGCAGTATTTT
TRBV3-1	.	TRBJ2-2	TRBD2	CASRRGDLPGELFF	TGTGCCAGCCGGCGGGGGGACCTGCCCGGGGAGCTGTTTTTT
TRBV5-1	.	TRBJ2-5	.	CTKVPPPWETQYF	TGCACCAAAGTCCCCCCGCCCTGGGAGACCCAGTACTTC
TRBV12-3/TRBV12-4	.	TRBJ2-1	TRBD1	CASSLGNGQGAGNEQFF	TGTGCCAGCAGTTTAGGGAACGGACAGGGGGCGGGTAATGAGCAGTTCTTC
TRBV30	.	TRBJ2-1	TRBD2	CACTASGGANEQFF	TGTGCCTGTACCGCTAGCGGGGGGGCCAATGAGCAGTTCTTC
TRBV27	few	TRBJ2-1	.	CASSFVGSSYNEQFF	TGTGCCAGCAGTTTTGTAGGGAGCTCCTACAATGAGCAGTTCTTC
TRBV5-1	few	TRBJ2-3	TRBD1	CASSLTGEADTQYF	TGCGCCAGCAGCCTGACAGGGGAGGCAGATACGCAGTATTTT
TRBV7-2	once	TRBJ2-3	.	CASSQSMGDTQYF	TGTGCCAGCAGTCAGTCCATGGGAGATACGCAGTATTTT
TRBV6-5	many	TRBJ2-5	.	CASTRPGAETQYF	TGTGCCAGCACGCGGCCAGGGGCAGAGACCCAGTACTTC
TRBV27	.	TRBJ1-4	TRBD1	CASSVRGRPEKLFF	TGTGCCAGCAGTGTCAGGGGGCGCCCCGAAAAACTGTTTTTT
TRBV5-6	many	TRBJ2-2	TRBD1	CASSRTGGTGELFF	TGTGCCAGCAGCCGGACAGGGGGCACCGGGGAGCTGTTTTTT
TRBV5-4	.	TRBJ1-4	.	CASSSPGAGNEKLFF	TGTGCCAGCAGCTCTCCAGGGGCCGGTAATGAAAAACTGTTTTTT
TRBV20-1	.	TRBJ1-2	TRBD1	CSARAPKTGGNYGYTF	TGCAGTGCTAGAGCCCCAAAAACAGGGGGCAACTATGGCTATACCTTC
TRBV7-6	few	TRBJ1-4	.	CASQPGAATNEKLFF	TGTGCCAGCCAGCCGGGGGCGGCAACTAATGAAAAACTGTTTTTT
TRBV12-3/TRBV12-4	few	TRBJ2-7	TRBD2	CASSLKGLARAYEQYF	TGTGCCAGCAGTTTGAAAGGACTAGCGAGAGCCTACGAGCAGTACTTC
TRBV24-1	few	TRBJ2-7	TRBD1	CATSDSGTASYEQYF	TGTGCCACCAGTGATTCCGGGACAGCGTCCTACGAGCAGTACTTC
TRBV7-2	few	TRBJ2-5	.	CASSSGLVGETQYF	TGTGCCAGCAGCTCGGGACTGGTGGGAGAGACCCAGTACTTC
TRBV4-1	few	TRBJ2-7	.	CASSPGQMAYEQYF	TGCGCCAGCAGCCCAGGACAGATGGCCTACGAGCAGTACTTC
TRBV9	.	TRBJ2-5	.	CASSARRGPWETQYF	TGTGCCAGCAGCGCGCGGCGAGGCCCCTGGGAGACCCAGTACTTC
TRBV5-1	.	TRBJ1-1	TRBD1	CASSFSWTGGFSEAFF	TGCGCCAGCAGCTTTTCTTGGACAGGGGGTTTTAGTGAAGCTTTCTTT